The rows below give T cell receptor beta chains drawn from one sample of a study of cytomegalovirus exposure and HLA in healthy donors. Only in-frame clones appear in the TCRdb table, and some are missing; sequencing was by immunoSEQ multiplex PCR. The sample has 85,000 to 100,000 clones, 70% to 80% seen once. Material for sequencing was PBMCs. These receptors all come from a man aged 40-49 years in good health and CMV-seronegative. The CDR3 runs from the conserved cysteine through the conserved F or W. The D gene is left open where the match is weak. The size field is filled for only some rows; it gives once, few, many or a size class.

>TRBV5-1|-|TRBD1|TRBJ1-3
TGCGCCAGCAGCCCCGGGACAGCTGTTGCCACCATATATTTT
CASSPGTAVATIYF
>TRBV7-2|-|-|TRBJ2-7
TGTGCCAGCAGCCCCGGGGGTCTAACCTACGAGCAGTACTTC
CASSPGGLTYEQYF
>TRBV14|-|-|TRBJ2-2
TGTGCCAGCAGCCAAGTATCAGCGAACACCGGGGAGCTGTTTTTT
CASSQVSANTGELFF
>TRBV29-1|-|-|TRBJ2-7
TGCAGCGTTGAATCTAAGCTCGGAGCCTACGAGCAGTACTTC
CSVESKLGAYEQYF
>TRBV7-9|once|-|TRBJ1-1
TGTGCCAGCAGCTTTAACTCGGGGGGGGGCACTGAAGCTTTCTTT
CASSFNSGGGTEAFF
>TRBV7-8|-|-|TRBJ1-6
TGTGCCAGCAGCTTAGTCCAGGACTATAATTCACCCCTCCACTTT
CASSLVQDYNSPLHF
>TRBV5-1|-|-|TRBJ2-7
TGCGCCAGCAGCCGTAGTTCCGGTAGCTCCTACGAGCAGTACTTC
CASSRSSGSSYEQYF
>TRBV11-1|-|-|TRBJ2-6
TGTGCCAGCAGCCTTAGCAGGGGTTGGGCCAACGTCCTGACTTTC
CASSLSRGWANVLTF
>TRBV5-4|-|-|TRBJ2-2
TGTGCCAGCAGGCCAACAGCTAACACCGGGGAGCTGTTTTTT
CASRPTANTGELFF
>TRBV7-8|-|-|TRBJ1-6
TGTGCCAGCAGCTTAACTTCGGGGGGGCTCTCCTCACCCCTCCACTTT
CASSLTSGGLSSPLHF
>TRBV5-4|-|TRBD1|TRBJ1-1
TGTGCCAGCAGCCCCCTTAGGACAGGGAGGAACACTGAAGCTTTCTTT
CASSPLRTGRNTEAFF
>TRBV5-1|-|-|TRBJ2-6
TGCGCCAGCAGCTTGGTAGCGGGGGCCAACGTCCTGACTTTC
CASSLVAGANVLTF
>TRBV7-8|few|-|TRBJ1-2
TGTGCCAGCAGCCCACGGGCGGAGGGGAACTATGGCTACACCTTC
CASSPRAEGNYGYTF
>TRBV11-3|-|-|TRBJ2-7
TGTGCCAGCAGCTCCTCTCCGGGGAGCGAGCAGTACTTC
CASSSSPGSEQYF
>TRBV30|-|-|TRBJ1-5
TGTGCCTGGAGCGCCGGGACGGGAGAGTTTAGCAATCAGCCCCAGCATTTT
CAWSAGTGEFSNQPQHF
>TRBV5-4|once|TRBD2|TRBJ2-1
TGTGCCAGCAGCTTGGCACTAGCGGGGGGGCGCAATGAGCAGTTCTTC
CASSLALAGGRNEQFF
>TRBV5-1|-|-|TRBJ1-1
TGCGCCAGCAGCCCCTGGGCGGGGAACACTGAAGCTTTCTTC
CASSPWAGNTEAFF
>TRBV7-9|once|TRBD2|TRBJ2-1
TGTGCCAGCAACGATCTAGCGGTAACCTACAATGAGCAGTTCTTC
CASNDLAVTYNEQFF
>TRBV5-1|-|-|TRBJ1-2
TGCGCCAGCAGGTTCGAATGGGGGCGAGAGGATGGCTACACCTTC
CASRFEWGREDGYTF
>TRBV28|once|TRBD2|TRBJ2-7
TGTGCCAGCAGTTTAGGCGGGACTAGCTACGAGCAGTACTTC
CASSLGGTSYEQYF
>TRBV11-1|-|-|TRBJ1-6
TGTGCCAGCAGCTTCGATGGTAGGGGTAATTCACCCCTCCACTTT
CASSFDGRGNSPLHF
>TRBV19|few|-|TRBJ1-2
TGTGCCAGTAGCGGAGACAGCCTCTTTGGCTACACCTTC
CASSGDSLFGYTF
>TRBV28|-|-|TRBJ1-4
TGTGCCAGCAGTTTACAGGGGTCTGATGAAAAACTGTTTTTT
CASSLQGSDEKLFF
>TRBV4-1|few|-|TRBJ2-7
TGCGCCAGCAGCCAAACAGGGAAGAGCTACGAGCAGTACTTC
CASSQTGKSYEQYF
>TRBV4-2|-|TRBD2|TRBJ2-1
TGTGCCAGCAGCCAGGCGTGGAGGGAGGGTGTCAATGAGCAGTTCTTC
CASSQAWREGVNEQFF
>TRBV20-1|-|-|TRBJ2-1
TGCAGTGGGCAGGCGTGGAATGAGCAGTTCTTC
CSGQAWNEQFF
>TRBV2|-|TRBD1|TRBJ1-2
TGTGCCATCGAGGGACAGGGGATCTATGGCTACACCTTC
CAIEGQGIYGYTF
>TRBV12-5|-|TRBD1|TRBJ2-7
TGTGCTAGTGGTTCGATAACAGGGGGCGAGCAGTACTTC
CASGSITGGEQYF
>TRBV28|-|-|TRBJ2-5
TGTGCCAGCAGTAACTCCGCCGTAGAGACCCAGTACTTC
CASSNSAVETQYF
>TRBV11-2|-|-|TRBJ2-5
TGTGCCAGCAGCTTAGATCGGCCAGGAGGGGAGACCCAGTACTTC
CASSLDRPGGETQYF
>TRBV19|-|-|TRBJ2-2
TGTGCCAGTAGTATAAGTAGTTCTGGCACCGGGGAGCTGTTTTTT
CASSISSSGTGELFF
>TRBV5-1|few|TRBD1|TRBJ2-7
TGCGCCAGCAGCCTTGAGGGGACAGCTTATTACGAGCAGTACTTC
CASSLEGTAYYEQYF
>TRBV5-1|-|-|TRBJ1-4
TGCGCCAGCAGCTCCGGGACAACCGGATTCGCTAATGAAAAACTGTTTTTT
CASSSGTTGFANEKLFF
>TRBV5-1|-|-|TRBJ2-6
TGCGCCAGCAGCTTGGATCAGTGGGCCAACGTCCTGACTTTC
CASSLDQWANVLTF
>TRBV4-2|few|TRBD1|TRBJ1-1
TGTGCCAGCAGCCCGGGACAGGAAAACACTGAAGCTTTCTTT
CASSPGQENTEAFF
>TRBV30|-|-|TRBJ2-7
TGTGCCTGGAGTGAATCTCTGAGGCGGGTAAACTACGAGCAGTACTTC
CAWSESLRRVNYEQYF
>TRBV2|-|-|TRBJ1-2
TGTGCCAGCAGTGAACAGGCCGCGGGCTATGGCTACCCCTTC
CASSEQAAGYGYPF
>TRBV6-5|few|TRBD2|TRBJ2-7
TGTGCCAGCACTAGCGGCTACGAGCAGTACTTC
CASTSGYEQYF
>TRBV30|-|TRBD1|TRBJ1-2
TGTGCCTGGAGATTACAGGGGGCCTATGGCTACACCTTC
CAWRLQGAYGYTF
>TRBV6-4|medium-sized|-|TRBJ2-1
TGTGCCAGCAGTGACTCTAGCGGCTCCTACAATGAGCAGTTCTTC
CASSDSSGSYNEQFF
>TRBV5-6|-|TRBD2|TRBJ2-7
TGTGCCAGCAGCTTGGGGGGGGGTAGCGAGCAGTACTTC
CASSLGGGSEQYF
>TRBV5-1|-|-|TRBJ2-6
TGCGCCAGCAGCTTCGGGACACCCTCTGGGGCCAACGTCCTGACTTTC
CASSFGTPSGANVLTF
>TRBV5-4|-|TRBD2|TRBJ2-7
TGTGCCAGCAGCCCGGGGGGGAGCTCCTACGAACAGTACTTC
CASSPGGSSYEQYF
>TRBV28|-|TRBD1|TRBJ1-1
TGTGCCAGCAGTATCTCGACAGGGGTGAACACTGAAGCTTTCTTT
CASSISTGVNTEAFF
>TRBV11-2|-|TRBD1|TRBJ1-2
TGTGCCAGCAGCCTAAGGGGGGGGACAGGGTATGGCTACACCTTC
CASSLRGGTGYGYTF
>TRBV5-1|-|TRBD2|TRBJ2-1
TGCGCCAGCAGCTTTGCGGGAGACGGCGGTGAGCAGTTCTTC
CASSFAGDGGEQFF
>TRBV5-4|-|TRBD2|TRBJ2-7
TGTGCCAGCAGTTCGGGGGGAGACTACGAGCAGTACTTC
CASSSGGDYEQYF
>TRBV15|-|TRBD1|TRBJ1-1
TGTGCCACCAGTCCGGGACAGGGGAATCTTGGTAATACTGAAGCTTTCTTT
CATSPGQGNLGNTEAFF
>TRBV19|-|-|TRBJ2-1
TGTGCCAGTAGTTTCCAGGGTAGCTCCTACAATGAGCAGTTCTTC
CASSFQGSSYNEQFF
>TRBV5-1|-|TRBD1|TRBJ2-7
TGCGCCAGCAGGGCCGGGACAGGGCGTGGCGAGCAGTACTTC
CASRAGTGRGEQYF
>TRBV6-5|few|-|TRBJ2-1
TGTGCCAGCCGACGAGGGATGAGCTCCTACAATGAGCAGTTCTTC
CASRRGMSSYNEQFF